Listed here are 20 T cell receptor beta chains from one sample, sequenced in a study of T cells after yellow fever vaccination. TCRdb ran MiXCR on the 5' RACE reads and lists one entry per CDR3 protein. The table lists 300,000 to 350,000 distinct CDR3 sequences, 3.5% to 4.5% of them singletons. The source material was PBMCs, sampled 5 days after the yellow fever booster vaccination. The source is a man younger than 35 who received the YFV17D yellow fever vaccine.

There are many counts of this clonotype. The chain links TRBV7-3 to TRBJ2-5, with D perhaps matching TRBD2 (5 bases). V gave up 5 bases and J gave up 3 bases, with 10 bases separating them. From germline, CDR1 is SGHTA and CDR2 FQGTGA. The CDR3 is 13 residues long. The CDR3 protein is CASSHGREETQYF. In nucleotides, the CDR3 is TGTGCCAGCAGCCATGGGAGAGAAGAGACCCAGTACTTC.

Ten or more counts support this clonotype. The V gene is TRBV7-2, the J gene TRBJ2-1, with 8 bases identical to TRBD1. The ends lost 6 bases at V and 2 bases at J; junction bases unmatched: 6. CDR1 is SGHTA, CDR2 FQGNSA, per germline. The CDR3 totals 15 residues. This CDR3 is CASRRDRGAYNEQFF. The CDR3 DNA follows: TGTGCCAGCAGGCGTGACAGGGGAGCCTACAATGAGCAGTTCTTC.

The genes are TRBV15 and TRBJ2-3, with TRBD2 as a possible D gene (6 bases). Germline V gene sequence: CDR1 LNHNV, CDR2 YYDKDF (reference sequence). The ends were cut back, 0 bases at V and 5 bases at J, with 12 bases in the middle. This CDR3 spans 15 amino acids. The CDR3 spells CATSRESGVVDTQYF. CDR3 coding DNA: TGTGCCACCAGCAGAGAGTCGGGGGTCGTAGATACGCAGTATTTT.

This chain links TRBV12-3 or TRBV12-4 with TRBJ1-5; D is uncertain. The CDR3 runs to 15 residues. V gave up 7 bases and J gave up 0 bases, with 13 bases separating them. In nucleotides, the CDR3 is TGTGCCAGCACCCTTGGGCCTTCTAGCAATCAGCCCCAGCATTTT. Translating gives CASTLGPSSNQPQHF.

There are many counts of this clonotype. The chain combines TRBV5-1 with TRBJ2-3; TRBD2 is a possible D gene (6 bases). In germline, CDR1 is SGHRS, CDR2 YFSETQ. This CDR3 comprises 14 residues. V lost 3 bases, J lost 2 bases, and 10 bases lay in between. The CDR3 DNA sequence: TGCGCCAGCAGCTCGGAGGGGTTCACAGATACGCAGTATTTT. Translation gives CASSSEGFTDTQYF. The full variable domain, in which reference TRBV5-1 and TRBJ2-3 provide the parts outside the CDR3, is KAGVTQTPRYLIKTRGQQVTLSCSPISGHRSVSWYQQTPGQGLQFLFEYFSETQRNKGNFPGRFSGRQFSNSRSEMNVSTLELGDSALYLCASSSEGFTDTQYFGPGTRLTVL.

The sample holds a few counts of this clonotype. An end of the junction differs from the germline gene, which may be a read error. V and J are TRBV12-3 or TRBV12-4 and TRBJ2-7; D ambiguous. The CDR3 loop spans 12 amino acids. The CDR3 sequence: CASSFLHLGLNF. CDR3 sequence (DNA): TGTGCCAGCAGTTTCTTGCACTTAGGGCTCAACTTC.

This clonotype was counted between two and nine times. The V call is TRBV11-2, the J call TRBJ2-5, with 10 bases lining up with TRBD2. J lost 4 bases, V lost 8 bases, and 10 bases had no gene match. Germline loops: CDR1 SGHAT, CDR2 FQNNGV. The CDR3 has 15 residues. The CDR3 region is CASGRAGGPVETQYF. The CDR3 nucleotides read TGTGCCAGCGGTCGAGCGGGGGGGCCAGTAGAGACCCAGTACTTC. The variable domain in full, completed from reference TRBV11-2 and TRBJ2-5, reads EAGVAQSPRYKIIEKRQSVAFWCNPISGHATLYWYQQILGQGPKLLIQFQNNGVVDDSQLPKDRFSAERLKGVDSTLKIQPAKLEDSAVYLCASGRAGGPVETQYFGPGTRLLVL.

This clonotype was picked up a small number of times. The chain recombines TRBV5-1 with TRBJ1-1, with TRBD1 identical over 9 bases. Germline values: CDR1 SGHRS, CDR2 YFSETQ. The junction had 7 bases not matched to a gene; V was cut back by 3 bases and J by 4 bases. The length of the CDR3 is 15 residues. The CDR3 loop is CASSYRGHSSTEAFF. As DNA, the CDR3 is TGCGCCAGCAGCTACAGGGGGCATTCGAGCACTGAAGCTTTCTTT.

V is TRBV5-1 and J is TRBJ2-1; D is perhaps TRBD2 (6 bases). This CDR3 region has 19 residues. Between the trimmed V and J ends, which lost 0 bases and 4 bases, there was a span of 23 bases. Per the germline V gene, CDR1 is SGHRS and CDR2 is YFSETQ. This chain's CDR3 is CASSLGGVVLAAEYNEQFF. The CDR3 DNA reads TGCGCCAGCAGCTTGGGGGGGGTCGTACTAGCAGCGGAGTACAATGAGCAGTTCTTC. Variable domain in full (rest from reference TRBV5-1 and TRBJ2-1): KAGVTQTPRYLIKTRGQQVTLSCSPISGHRSVSWYQQTPGQGLQFLFEYFSETQRNKGNFPGRFSGRQFSNSRSEMNVSTLELGDSALYLCASSLGGVVLAAEYNEQFFGPGTRLTVL.

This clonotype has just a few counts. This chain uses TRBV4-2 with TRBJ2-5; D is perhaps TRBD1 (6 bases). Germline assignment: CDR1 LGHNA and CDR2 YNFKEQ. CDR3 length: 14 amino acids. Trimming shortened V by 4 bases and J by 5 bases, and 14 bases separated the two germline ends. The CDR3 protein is CASSRQVSKETQYF. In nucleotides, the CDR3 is TGTGCCAGCAGCCGACAGGTGTCAAAGGAGACCCAGTACTTC.

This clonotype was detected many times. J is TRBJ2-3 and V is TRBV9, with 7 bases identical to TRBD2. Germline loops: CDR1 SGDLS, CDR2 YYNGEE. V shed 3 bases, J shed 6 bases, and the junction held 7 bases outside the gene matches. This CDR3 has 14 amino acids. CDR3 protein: CASSADGAGDTQYF. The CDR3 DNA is TGTGCCAGCAGCGCCGACGGAGCGGGGGATACGCAGTATTTT.

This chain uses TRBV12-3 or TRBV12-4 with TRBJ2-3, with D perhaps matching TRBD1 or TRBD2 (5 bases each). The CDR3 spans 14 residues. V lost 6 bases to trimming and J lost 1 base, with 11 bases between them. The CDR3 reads CASRDTGRTDTQYF. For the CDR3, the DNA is TGTGCCAGCAGGGACACGGGGCGCACAGATACGCAGTATTTT.

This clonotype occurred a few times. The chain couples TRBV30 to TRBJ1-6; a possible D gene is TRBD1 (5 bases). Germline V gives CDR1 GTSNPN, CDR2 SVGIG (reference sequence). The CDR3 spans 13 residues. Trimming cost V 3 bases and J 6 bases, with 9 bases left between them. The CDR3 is CAWRGQGNSPLHF. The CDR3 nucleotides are TGTGCCTGGAGGGGGCAGGGTAATTCACCCCTCCACTTT.

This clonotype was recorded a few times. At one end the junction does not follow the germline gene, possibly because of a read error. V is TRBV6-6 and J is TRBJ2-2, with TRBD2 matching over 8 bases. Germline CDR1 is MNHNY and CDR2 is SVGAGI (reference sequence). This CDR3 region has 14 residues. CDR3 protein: CAGYGGANTGELFF. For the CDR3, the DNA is TGTGCCGGATACGGGGGGGCGAATACCGGGGAGCTGTTTTTT.

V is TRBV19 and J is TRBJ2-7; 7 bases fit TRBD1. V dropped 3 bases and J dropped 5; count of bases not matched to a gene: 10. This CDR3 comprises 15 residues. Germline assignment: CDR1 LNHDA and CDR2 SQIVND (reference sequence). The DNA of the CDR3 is TGTGCCAGTAGTATTCGGGGACAGACCCCTAACGAGCAGTACTTC. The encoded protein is CASSIRGQTPNEQYF.

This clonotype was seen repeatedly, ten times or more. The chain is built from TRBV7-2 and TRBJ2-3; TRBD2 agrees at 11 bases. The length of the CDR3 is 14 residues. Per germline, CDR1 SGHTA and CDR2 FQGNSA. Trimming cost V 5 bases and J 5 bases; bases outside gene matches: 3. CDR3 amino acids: CASSPGLAGDTQYF. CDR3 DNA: TGTGCCAGCAGCCCCGGACTAGCGGGAGATACGCAGTATTTT.

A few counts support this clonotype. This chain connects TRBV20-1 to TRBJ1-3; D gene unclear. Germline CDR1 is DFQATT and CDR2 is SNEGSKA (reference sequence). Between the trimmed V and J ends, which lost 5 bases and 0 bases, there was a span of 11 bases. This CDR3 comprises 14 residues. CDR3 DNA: TGCAGTGCTCCGAAAGGTAGCTCTGGAAACACCATATATTTT. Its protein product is CSAPKGSSGNTIYF.

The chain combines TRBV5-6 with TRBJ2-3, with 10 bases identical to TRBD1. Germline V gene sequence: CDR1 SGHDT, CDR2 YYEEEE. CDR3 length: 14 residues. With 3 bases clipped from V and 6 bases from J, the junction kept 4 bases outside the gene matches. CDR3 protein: CASSSRQGADTQYF. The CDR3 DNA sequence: TGTGCCAGCAGCTCCCGACAGGGGGCTGATACGCAGTATTTT.

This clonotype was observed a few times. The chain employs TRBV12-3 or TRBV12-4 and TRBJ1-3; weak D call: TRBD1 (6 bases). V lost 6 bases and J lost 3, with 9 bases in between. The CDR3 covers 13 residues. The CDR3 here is CASSTGIGNTIYF. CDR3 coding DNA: TGTGCCAGCAGCACAGGGATTGGAAACACCATATATTTT.

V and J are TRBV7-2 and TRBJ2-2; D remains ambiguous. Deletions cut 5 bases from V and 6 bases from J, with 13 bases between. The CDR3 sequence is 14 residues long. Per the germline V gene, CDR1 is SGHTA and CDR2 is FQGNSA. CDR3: CASSRTAVSGELFF. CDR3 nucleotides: TGTGCCAGCAGCCGGACGGCCGTATCCGGGGAGCTGTTTTTT.